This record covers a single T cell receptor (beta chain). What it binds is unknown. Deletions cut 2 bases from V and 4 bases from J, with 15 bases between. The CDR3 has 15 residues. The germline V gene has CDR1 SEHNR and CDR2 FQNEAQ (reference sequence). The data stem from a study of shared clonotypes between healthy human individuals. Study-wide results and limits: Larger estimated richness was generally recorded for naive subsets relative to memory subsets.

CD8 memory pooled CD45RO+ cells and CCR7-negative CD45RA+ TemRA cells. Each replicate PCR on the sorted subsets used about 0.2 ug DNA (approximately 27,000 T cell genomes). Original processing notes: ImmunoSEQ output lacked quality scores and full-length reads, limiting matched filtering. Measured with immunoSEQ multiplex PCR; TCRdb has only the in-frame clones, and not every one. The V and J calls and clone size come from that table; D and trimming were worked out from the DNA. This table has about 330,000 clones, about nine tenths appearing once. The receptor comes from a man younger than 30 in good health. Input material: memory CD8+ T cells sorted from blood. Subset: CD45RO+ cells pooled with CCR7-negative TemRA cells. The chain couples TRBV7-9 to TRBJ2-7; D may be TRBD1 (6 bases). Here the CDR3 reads CASSLNLDRTYEQYF. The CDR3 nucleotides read TGTGCCAGCAGCTTAAACCTGGACAGAACTTACGAGCAGTACTTC.